A single sample is the source of the 30 T cell receptor beta chains below, sequenced in a study of long-term antiretroviral therapy in people with HIV. The run of the v3.0 immunoSEQ assay was at survey level. Repertoires were generated with immunoSEQ multiplex PCR, while TCRdb's copy carries only in-frame clones and drops some. Here the sample spans 48,000 or so clones, about 80% being singletons. The sequences come from unsorted PBMCs, collected 0.8 years after starting antiretroviral therapy. The receptors were gathered from a woman aged 18-29 years with HIV.

V usage is TRBV11-1 and J usage is TRBJ2-1, with TRBD2 matching 15 bases. Germline CDR1 is SGHAT and CDR2 is FQDESV (reference sequence). The CDR3 loop spans 17 amino acids. V lost 5 bases, J lost 4 bases, and 6 bases stayed unmatched. CDR3 sequence reads: CASSHGLAGGGYNEQFF. The CDR3 nucleotides are TGTGCCAGCAGCCACGGACTAGCGGGAGGGGGGTACAATGAGCAGTTCTTC.

J is TRBJ2-1 and V is TRBV7-8, with 9 bases that match TRBD2. Germline V gene sequence: CDR1 SGHVS, CDR2 FQNEAQ. This CDR3 spans 14 amino acids. V lost 1 base, J lost 8 bases, and 3 bases stayed unmatched. This chain's CDR3 is CASSLEWTSDEQFF. The DNA for the CDR3 is TGTGCCAGCAGCTTAGAATGGACTAGCGATGAGCAGTTCTTC.

CDR3 region: CASSSRDYPDTQYF. DNA of the CDR3: TGTGCCAGCAGCTCCCGGGACTACCCAGATACGCAGTATTTT. The chain recombines TRBV7-2 with TRBJ2-3, with 7 bases identical to TRBD2. Per the germline V gene, CDR1 is SGHTA and CDR2 is FQGNSA. This CDR3 is 14 amino acids long. With V trimmed by 4 bases and J by 4 bases, 5 bases remained unmatched.

This chain joins TRBV28 and TRBJ1-5, with TRBD1 as a possible D gene (6 bases). The germline V gene encodes CDR1 MDHEN and CDR2 SYDVKM. This CDR3 is 15 amino acids long. V lost 5 bases and J lost 7, with 18 bases in between. The CDR3 here is CASSVTGYSGQPQHF. CDR3 sequence (DNA): TGTGCCAGCAGTGTAACAGGGTATTCGGGACAGCCCCAGCATTTT.

The chain links TRBV11-2 to TRBJ1-3; D remains ambiguous. The CDR3 sequence is 18 residues long. Germline CDR1 reads SGHAT; CDR2 reads FQNNGV. The V gene lost 3 bases and the J gene lost 0 bases, with 18 bases spanning the gap. The CDR3 region has the DNA TGTGCCAGCAGCTTTCTGGGAGGGCTCCTGAGCTCTGGAAACACCATATATTTT. Amino acids: CASSFLGGLLSSGNTIYF. The full variable domain, completed using reference TRBV11-2 and TRBJ1-3, is EAGVAQSPRYKIIEKRQSVAFWCNPISGHATLYWYQQILGQGPKLLIQFQNNGVVDDSQLPKDRFSAERLKGVDSTLKIQPAKLEDSAVYLCASSFLGGLLSSGNTIYFGEGSWLTVV.

This rearrangement joins TRBV2 to TRBJ1-6; possible D gene TRBD1, 6 bases. The length of the CDR3 is 13 residues. Germline V gene data show CDR1 as SNHLY and CDR2 as FYNNEI. Trimming took 6 bases from V and 7 from J, leaving 10 bases between them. DNA of the CDR3: TGTGCCAGCAGAGGACAGCCCAATTCACCCCTCCACTTT. Translated, it gives CASRGQPNSPLHF.

The chain couples TRBV5-1 to TRBJ1-1; D perhaps matches TRBD1 (6 bases). Trimming removed 4 bases from V and 7 bases from J, with 20 bases in between. The CDR3 length is 15 residues. Germline V lookup: CDR1 SGHRS, CDR2 YFSETQ. The CDR3 sequence: CASSPAGRGGGEAFF. The CDR3 coding sequence is TGCGCCAGCAGCCCGGCGGGGAGGGGGGGCGGTGAAGCTTTCTTT.

V gene TRBV7-2 combines with J gene TRBJ2-3; 7 nucleotides align to TRBD2. Germline V CDR1 and CDR2: SGHTA, FQGNSA. V was pared by 3 bases and J by 0 bases, with 9 bases of the junction left unmatched. This CDR3 contains 17 residues. The CDR3: CASSFTLGLSSTDTQYF. In DNA, the CDR3 is TGTGCCAGCAGCTTCACCCTGGGACTATCTAGCACAGATACGCAGTATTTT.

This chain uses TRBV5-1 with TRBJ1-1; a weak D match, TRBD1 (6 bases). Looked up from germline, CDR1 is SGHRS and CDR2 is YFSETQ. The CDR3 loop spans 14 amino acids. Trimming shortened V by 1 base and J by 3 bases, and 10 bases separated the two germline ends. CDR3: CASSLTGSYTEAFF. CDR3 nucleotide sequence: TGCGCCAGCAGCTTGACAGGGAGTTACACTGAAGCTTTCTTT.

The V call is TRBV4-3, the J call TRBJ2-5; TRBD1 aligns across 7 bases. Germline V CDR1 and CDR2: LGHNA, YSLEER. CDR3 size: 15 residues. V trimming: 4 bases; J trimming: 1 base; junction bases outside the gene matches: 6. This CDR3 reads CASSRYRGSQETQYF. CDR3 nucleotide sequence: TGCGCCAGCAGCCGTTACAGGGGTTCCCAAGAGACCCAGTACTTC.

This sequence joins TRBV29-1 and TRBJ2-3, with D perhaps TRBD1 (5 bases). The ends were cut back, 7 bases at V and 3 bases at J, with 14 bases in the middle. This CDR3 has 13 amino acids. Germline-derived CDR1 and CDR2 are SQVTM and ANQGSEA. The CDR3 reads CSALDKGTDTQYF. DNA for the CDR3: TGCAGCGCCCTAGATAAGGGGACAGATACGCAGTATTTT.

V is TRBV2 and J is TRBJ2-5, with D possibly being TRBD2 (5 bases). The CDR3 loop spans 12 amino acids. V lost 7 bases and J 5 bases, leaving 11 bases between the germline ends. The V gene's germline CDR1 is SNHLY and CDR2 FYNNEI. The CDR3 bases are TGTGCCAGCATGGACCGCGGGGAGACCCAGTACTTC. This sequence encodes CASMDRGETQYF.

V is TRBV7-8 and J is TRBJ2-3, with D possibly being TRBD1 or TRBD2 (5 bases each). V was pared by 5 bases and J by 0 bases, with 21 bases between. The CDR3 spans 18 residues. Germline V gene data show CDR1 as SGHVS and CDR2 as FQNEAQ. The CDR3 DNA follows: TGTGCCAGCAGCCTCGGGACGGTGGAGAGACGAAGCACAGATACGCAGTATTTT. Residues: CASSLGTVERRSTDTQYF.

The V and J genes are TRBV6-6 and TRBJ2-6; D unresolved. The V and J ends lost 8 bases and 2 bases respectively, with 10 bases between them. The CDR3 spans 14 residues. In germline, CDR1 is MNHNY, CDR2 SVGAGI (reference sequence). The CDR3 DNA sequence: TGTGCCAGCGCCCAAGAACCTGGGGCCAACGTCCTGACTTTC. Translating gives CASAQEPGANVLTF.

This sequence joins TRBV19 and TRBJ2-6; D unclear. The V gene lost 1 base and the J gene lost 3 bases, with 1 base spanning the gap. Germline V CDR1 and CDR2: LNHDA, SQIVND (reference sequence). The CDR3 length is 13 residues. CDR3 in amino acids: CASSIVGANVLTF. Written as DNA, the CDR3 is TGTGCCAGTAGTATAGTTGGGGCCAACGTCCTGACTTTC.

This clone has only a few counts. The V gene is TRBV4-3, the J gene TRBJ2-2, with 7 bases identical to TRBD1. V was clipped by 0 bases and J by 3 bases; unmatched bases: 4. The CDR3 sequence is 16 residues long. Germline values: CDR1 LGHNA, CDR2 YSLEER. CDR3 residues: CASSQDDRADTGELFF. The DNA for the CDR3 is TGCGCCAGCAGCCAAGATGACAGGGCGGACACCGGGGAGCTGTTTTTT.

The chain is built from TRBV27 and TRBJ2-7, with TRBD1 matching 7 bases. In germline, CDR1 is MNHEY, CDR2 SMNVEV (reference sequence). The J segment lost 2 bases and the V segment lost 5 bases, leaving 6 bases of the junction unmatched. The CDR3 is 14 residues long. The CDR3 nucleotides read TGTGCCAGCAGTGCCTCGACAGGGCCCTACGAGCAGTACTTC. Translated: CASSASTGPYEQYF.

The chain carries TRBV28 and TRBJ1-1; D ambiguous. From germline, CDR1 is MDHEN and CDR2 SYDVKM. The CDR3 covers 12 residues. Trimming took off 3 bases at V and 6 bases at J, with 8 bases between the two ends. Written as DNA, the CDR3 is TGTGCCAGCAGTTTGATCCATGCTGAAGCTTTCTTT. It encodes CASSLIHAEAFF.

CDR3 sequence reads: CATSIRTSGSLTYNEQFF. CDR3 bases: TGTGCCACCAGCATCAGGACTAGCGGGAGTTTGACCTACAATGAGCAGTTCTTC. This chain uses TRBV15 with TRBJ2-1, with 13 bases lining up with TRBD2. The CDR3 has 18 residues. Germline loops: CDR1 LNHNV, CDR2 YYDKDF (reference sequence). V was pared by 4 bases and J by 2 bases, with 8 bases of the junction left unmatched.

The chain links TRBV4-3 to TRBJ2-7; the D gene is possibly TRBD2 (5 bases). This CDR3 region has 14 residues. V shed 1 base and J shed 3 bases, with 10 bases lying between them. The V gene's germline CDR1 is LGHNA and CDR2 YSLEER. The CDR3 sequence: CASSQGWSGYEQYF. For the CDR3, the DNA is TGCGCCAGCAGCCAAGGGTGGAGCGGCTACGAGCAGTACTTC.

V and J are TRBV27 and TRBJ2-1, with 7 bases identical to TRBD1. Per germline, CDR1 MNHEY and CDR2 SMNVEV (reference sequence). The CDR3 consists of 13 residues. Losses at the gene ends were 3 bases for V and 9 bases for J; bases not matched to a gene: 5. The CDR3 nucleotides read TGTGCCAGCAGTTTGGACAGGATAGGTGAGCAGTTCTTC. Translated, it gives CASSLDRIGEQFF.

The chain uses TRBV7-9 and TRBJ1-5; maybe TRBD1 (6 bases). The CDR3 runs to 13 residues. The germline V and J ends were trimmed by 1 base and 13 bases, with 14 bases remaining between them. From germline, CDR1 is SEHNR and CDR2 FQNEAQ (reference sequence). The CDR3 nucleotides read TGTGCCAGCAGCTTAGTCGAAGATACAGGGCAGCATTTT. It yields the protein CASSLVEDTGQHF.

This chain joins TRBV7-2 and TRBJ1-4; no definite D call. The germline V gene has CDR1 SGHTA and CDR2 FQGNSA. V dropped 3 bases and J dropped 1 base, with 9 bases sitting between them. The length of the CDR3 is 15 residues. CDR3 DNA sequence: TGTGCCAGCAGCTTCCCCATCGTAACTAATGAAAAACTGTTTTTT. This translates into CASSFPIVTNEKLFF.

This clone was seen more than once but under ten times. This chain joins TRBV7-9 and TRBJ2-2, with 9 bases identical to TRBD1. With 3 bases clipped from V and 2 bases from J, the junction kept 4 bases outside the gene matches. This CDR3 region has 16 residues. Germline CDR1 SEHNR, CDR2 FQNEAQ (reference sequence). The CDR3 DNA sequence: TGTGCCAGCAGCTTCCGGGACAGGGCTAACACCGGGGAGCTGTTTTTT. Its protein product is CASSFRDRANTGELFF.

The gene calls are TRBV7-8 and TRBJ1-4; D gene uncertain. Germline V gives CDR1 SGHVS, CDR2 FQNEAQ. The CDR3 is 16 amino acids. The ends were cut back, 5 bases at V and 5 bases at J, with 18 bases in the middle. CDR3 residues: CASSLLPGGKNEKLFF. DNA for the CDR3: TGTGCCAGCAGCCTACTACCCGGCGGAAAAAATGAAAAACTGTTTTTT. The whole variable domain, filled in from reference TRBV7-8 and TRBJ1-4, reads GAGVSQSPRYKVAKRGQDVALRCDPISGHVSLFWYQQALGQGPEFLTYFQNEAQLDKSGLPSDRFFAERPEGSVSTLKIQRTQQEDSAVYLCASSLLPGGKNEKLFFGSGTQLSVL.

J is TRBJ1-2 and V is TRBV5-1; maybe TRBD1 (5 bases). Germline V gene sequence: CDR1 SGHRS, CDR2 YFSETQ. The CDR3 contains 18 residues. V was cut by 2 bases and J by 4 bases, with 24 bases left in between. DNA of the CDR3: TGCGCCAGCAGCTTTTCCGGAACAGACTTCCCGGGGGGCTATGGCTACACCTTC. Translation gives CASSFSGTDFPGGYGYTF.

This clone came up once. V usage is TRBV28 and J usage is TRBJ2-5, with 7 bases identical to TRBD1. This CDR3 spans 14 amino acids. Looked up from germline, CDR1 is MDHEN and CDR2 is SYDVKM. With 6 bases clipped from V and 0 bases from J, the junction kept 4 bases outside the gene matches. The CDR3: CASSQGTDQETQYF. The DNA for the CDR3 is TGTGCCAGCAGCCAAGGGACAGACCAAGAGACCCAGTACTTC.

The chain couples TRBV7-9 to TRBJ2-7, with D possibly being TRBD1 (6 bases). This CDR3 comprises 15 residues. From germline, CDR1 is SEHNR and CDR2 FQNEAQ (reference sequence). Deletions cut 1 base from V and 2 bases from J, with 12 bases between. The CDR3 is CASSLGGTPPYEQYF. CDR3 nucleotide sequence: TGTGCCAGCAGCTTAGGAGGGACACCTCCCTACGAGCAGTACTTC.

V gene TRBV4-3 combines with J gene TRBJ2-5; D is ambiguous. V lost 0 bases and J 3 bases, leaving 8 bases between the germline ends. This CDR3 is built from 14 residues. Germline assignment: CDR1 LGHNA and CDR2 YSLEER. The CDR3 DNA sequence: TGCGCCAGCAGCCAAGAGGCCAGGAAAGAGACCCAGTACTTC. Translation: CASSQEARKETQYF.

A single count supports this clone. This rearrangement joins TRBV4-1 to TRBJ2-7; 10 bases align to TRBD1. The CDR3 runs 15 residues. V dropped 7 bases and J dropped 6; count of bases not matched to a gene: 12. Per germline, CDR1 MGHRA and CDR2 YSYEKL. The CDR3 nucleotides are TGCGCCAGCACCGAACCGGGACAGGGGTTTCGCGAGCAGTACTTC. Residues: CASTEPGQGFREQYF.